This TCR beta chain was sequenced during a study of graft-versus-host responses after intestinal transplantation (dated by TCRdb to the early 2020s). Study-wide context: The transplants that recipients got were multivisceral, liver-intestinal, or isolated intestinal. Every recipient was given anti-thymocyte globulin induction, followed by approximately 3 years of maintenance tacrolimus and steroids. After intestinal transplantation, graft-versus-host and host-versus-graft alloreactive T cell clones were followed in the graft, circulation and bone marrow using bulk TCR-beta CDR3 sequencing. Alloreactive clones were identified by sequencing pre-transplant mixed lymphocyte reaction products and comparing these products with unstimulated pre-transplant donor and recipient T cells. Of the approximately 25 intestinal transplant recipients enrolled in the cohort, one of whom was a retransplant, 3 patients without pretransplant specimens were excluded. Donor T cell macrochimerism was defined as a peak of at least 4% donor T cells among recipient peripheral blood mononuclear cells. Rather than going through the commercial service, samples from a few later patients were sequenced in-house on an Illumina MiSeq and processed with MiXCR.

The meaning of the sample's time point label: cells obtained before transplantation from donor or recipient. CD3+CD4+ and CD3+CD8+ populations were FACS-sorted from unstimulated pre-transplant donor and recipient cells taken from spleen or lymph nodes. A word on this clone: The clone's antigen remains unknown. Base qualities were left out, and no much larger clone turns up one base away.

The library was obtained by the immunoSEQ multiplex PCR assay. For most patients, genomic DNA was isolated with the Qiagen DNeasy Blood and Tissue Kit and shipped frozen to Adaptive Biotechnologies for TCR sequencing. For most patients, high-throughput TCR-beta CDR3 sequencing of genomic DNA was performed by Adaptive Biotechnologies. The authors processed their data as follows. TCR sequencing data for 18 patients were retrieved from Adaptive's ImmunoSEQ software; three other patients were processed with MiXCR and VDJtools. To correct CD4 versus CD8 sorting errors, any sequence found in both subsets at a frequency ratio below 5:1 was removed. Because the origin of CDR3 nucleotide sequences shared between donor and recipient could not be assigned, those sequences were removed. To be classed as alloreactive, a clone needed at least 2-fold expansion over unstimulated cells and a minimum CFSE-low frequency of 0.002% (template counts) or 0.001% (read counts). A clone was considered mappable if detected in the sequenced pre-transplant spleen, lymph node, or MLR CFSE-low populations of the donor or recipient. Cumulative frequency of alloreactive clones was calculated as a percentage of all sequences weighted by copy number. TCRdb mirrors the immuneACCESS table, restricted to in-frame sequences. Some clones are absent from its copies; in checked studies, under half trace to an unresolved V gene, and the reason for the others is unknown. Clonal size and the V and J genes are those of that table, whereas D and trimming came from the DNA. Present in this sample are about 48,000 clones, about nine tenths of which were seen just once. The ten largest clonotypes hold roughly 2.5% of the sample.

The paper's findings and limits, for the study overall: High GvH to HvG T cell clonal ratios were observed in the allografts of patients with donor T cell macrochimerism. GvH clones were detected in recipient bone marrow, and some of these GvH clones were observed earlier in ileal mucosa or blood, consistent with an intestinal mucosal origin. Conclusions were limited by the relatively low number and heterogeneity of intestinal transplant patients. Early after transplant, peak levels of circulating GvH clones were found to be associated with declines in HvG clones.

The source material was unstimulated CD4+ T cells sorted from spleen or lymph node cells, sampled before transplant. This TCR derives from a human donor who was the organ donor for an intestinal transplant.

The nucleotide sequence is given as TGTGCCAGCAGTGCGTTCAGGGGACGTAATGAAAAACTGTTTTTT. It codes for CASSAFRGRNEKLFF. The sequence links TRBV28 to TRBJ1-4, and possibly TRBD1, on 6 matching bases. CDR3 length: 15 amino acids, cysteine to phenylalanine. Of the read, only the CDR3 DNA is kept; its 45 bases are in frame from base 1. At the junction V is shortened by 5 bases and J by 4 bases, with 14 bases in between. The germline V gene supplies CDR1 MDHEN and CDR2 SYDVKM.